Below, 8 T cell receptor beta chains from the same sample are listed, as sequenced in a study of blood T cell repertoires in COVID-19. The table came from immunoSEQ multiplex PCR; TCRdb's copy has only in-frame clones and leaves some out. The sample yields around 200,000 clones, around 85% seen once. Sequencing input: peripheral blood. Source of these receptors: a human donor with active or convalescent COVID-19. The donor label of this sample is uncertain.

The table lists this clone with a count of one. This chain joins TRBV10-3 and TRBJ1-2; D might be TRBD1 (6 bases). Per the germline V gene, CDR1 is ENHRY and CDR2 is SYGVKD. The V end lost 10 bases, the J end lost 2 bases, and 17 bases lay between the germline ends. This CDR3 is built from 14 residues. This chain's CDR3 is CATETTQGNYGYTF. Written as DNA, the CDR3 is TGTGCCACCGAAACGACCCAGGGGAACTATGGCTACACCTTC.

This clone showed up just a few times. CDR3 DNA: TGTGCTAGTGGTCCGGCGGGACAGGGTTTCTACGAGCAGTACTTC. This encodes CASGPAGQGFYEQYF. The genes are TRBV12-5 and TRBJ2-7, with 9 bases identical to TRBD1. Germline loops: CDR1 LGHNT, CDR2 FRNRAP. The V segment lost 5 bases and the J segment 3 bases; nucleotides outside the gene matches: 8. CDR3 size: 15 residues.

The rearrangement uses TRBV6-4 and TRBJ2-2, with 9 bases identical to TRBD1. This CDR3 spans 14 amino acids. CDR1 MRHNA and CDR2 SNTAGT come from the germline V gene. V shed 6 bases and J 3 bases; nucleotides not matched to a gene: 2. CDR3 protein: CASRRQGDTGELFF. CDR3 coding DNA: TGTGCCAGCAGGAGACAGGGGGACACCGGGGAGCTGTTTTTT.

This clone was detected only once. The CDR3 protein is CASSRTGGSGNTIYF. CDR3 DNA: TGTGCCAGCAGCCGGACAGGAGGCTCTGGAAACACCATATATTTT. The V and J genes are TRBV11-2 and TRBJ1-3, with 7 bases aligning to TRBD1. J gave up 0 bases and V 5 bases, and 4 bases lay outside the gene matches. This CDR3 contains 15 residues. Germline V gene lookup returns CDR1 SGHAT and CDR2 FQNNGV.

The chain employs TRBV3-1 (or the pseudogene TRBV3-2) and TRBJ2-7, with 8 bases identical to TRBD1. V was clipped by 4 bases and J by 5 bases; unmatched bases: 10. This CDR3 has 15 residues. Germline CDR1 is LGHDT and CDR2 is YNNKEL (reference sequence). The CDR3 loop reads CASSPRQGRRDEQYF. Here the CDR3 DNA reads TGTGCCAGCAGCCCCAGACAGGGGCGCCGGGACGAGCAGTACTTC.

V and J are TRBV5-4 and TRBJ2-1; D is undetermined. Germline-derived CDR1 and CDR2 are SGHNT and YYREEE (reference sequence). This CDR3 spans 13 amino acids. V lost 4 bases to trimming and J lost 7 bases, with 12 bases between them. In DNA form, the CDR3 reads TGTGCCAGCAGCCCCCCCTCTAGGAATGAGCAGTTCTTC. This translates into CASSPPSRNEQFF. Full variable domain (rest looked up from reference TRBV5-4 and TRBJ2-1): ETGVTQSPTHLIKTRGQQVTLRCSSQSGHNTVSWYQQALGQGPQFIFQYYREEENGRGNFPPRFSGLQFPNYSSELNVNALELDDSALYLCASSPPSRNEQFFGPGTRLTVL.

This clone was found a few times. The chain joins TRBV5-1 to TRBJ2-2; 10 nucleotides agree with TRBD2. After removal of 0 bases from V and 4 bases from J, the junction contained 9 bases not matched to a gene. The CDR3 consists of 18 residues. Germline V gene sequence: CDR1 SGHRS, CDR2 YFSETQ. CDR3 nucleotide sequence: TGCGCCAGCAGCTTGGGTCTAGCGGGAGTCGCGGGCACCGGGGAGCTGTTTTTT. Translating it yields CASSLGLAGVAGTGELFF. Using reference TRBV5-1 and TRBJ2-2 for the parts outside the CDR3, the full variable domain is KAGVTQTPRYLIKTRGQQVTLSCSPISGHRSVSWYQQTPGQGLQFLFEYFSETQRNKGNFPGRFSGRQFSNSRSEMNVSTLELGDSALYLCASSLGLAGVAGTGELFFGEGSRLTVL.

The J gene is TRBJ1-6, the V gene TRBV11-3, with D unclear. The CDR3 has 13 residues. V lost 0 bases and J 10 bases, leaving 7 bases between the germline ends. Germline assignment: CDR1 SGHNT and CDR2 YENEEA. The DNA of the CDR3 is TGTGCCAGCAGCTTAGAACAGTACTCACCCCTCCACTTT. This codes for CASSLEQYSPLHF.